The entry that follows covers one TCR beta chain sequence. Its antigen remains unknown. This sample was taken from a study of human T cells and chemical hapten exposure. Study in general: Patients, predominantly female, presented with alopecia areata, totalis or universalis.

Described time point: patch test 1, 2 weeks after DPC sensitization. Treatment indicated: therapeutic diphenylcyclopropenone sensitization with weekly scalp DPC. Total RNA extraction was carried out from unfractionated whole blood. Individual cDNA molecules each carried unique molecular identifiers attached by the library. Each CDR3 protein gets one entry after TCRdb re-called the RACE reads with MiXCR. Of fewer than 200,000 distinct CDR3 sequences detected, around 22% appear once; the ten largest clones hold about 6.7%. Study outcomes and limitations: Among TCRs, those above 1 in 1000 frequency were unaffected by DPC sensitization.

CDR3 size: 18 residues. V shed 0 bases and J shed 8 bases, with 26 bases lying between them. The germline CDR1 and CDR2 sequences are SGHRS and YFSETQ. The chain has TRBV5-1 and TRBJ1-2, with D maybe TRBD1 (6 bases). The clonotype originates from a woman in her forties or fifties with alopecia areata. Some clones in this sample may be carry-over from other donors' samples. The source material was whole blood, sampled in connection with sensitization to the hapten diphenylcyclopropenone (DPC). Here the CDR3 reads CASSLEGGAGARYQGYTF. The CDR3, as DNA: TGCGCCAGCAGCTTGGAGGGGGGCGCGGGTGCCAGGTATCAAGGCTACACCTTC.